The entry below describes one TCR beta chain. What it binds is unknown. The data derive from a study of PD-1 blockade in classical Hodgkin lymphoma. Study-level results: Possibly reflecting disease activity or prior therapy, repertoire differences have causes that remain undefined.

V was pared by 4 bases and J by 0 bases, with 9 bases between. Germline V gene sequence: CDR1 LNHDA, CDR2 SQIVND (reference sequence). This CDR3 region has 14 residues. Described time point: cycle 4 day 1 (C4D1), after 5 to 7 weeks of nivolumab. After autologous stem cell transplantation all patients relapsed, and prior brentuximab vedotin exposure differed between cohorts. The method was immunoSEQ multiplex PCR; TCRdb's version includes in-frame clones alone and lacks a portion of them. Of 85,000 to 90,000 clones in the sample, less than 95% were seen once. The V gene is TRBV19, the J gene TRBJ1-2; D call uncertain. This specimen consisted of peripheral blood mononuclear cells (PBMCs), obtained before the fourth cycle of nivolumab. This sequence was found in a human donor with classical Hodgkin lymphoma. CDR3 DNA: TGTGCCAGTAGTAAAATATCAGCTAACTATGGCTACACCTTC. Its protein product is CASSKISANYGYTF.